The rows below give T cell receptor beta chains drawn from one sample of a study of OX40 agonist ivuxolimab in advanced cancers. Data came from immunoSEQ multiplex PCR; TCRdb stores just in-frame clones and leaves some out. Of about 78,000 clones detected, around 91% appear once; the ten largest clones hold 2.5% to 3.5%. The input for sequencing was CD4+ or CD8+ T cells sorted from blood, taken in a trial of the OX40 agonist ivuxolimab. The receptors were gathered from an adult with an advanced solid tumor such as melanoma, head and neck, liver or kidney cancer. Both conserved end residues are part of each CDR3. Each record gives: J gene, V gene, D gene, clone size, CDR3 DNA, CDR3 protein. A D gene is named only where the DNA matches it firmly. The listing skips clone size in some rows; elsewhere it reads once, few, many or a size class.

TRBJ1-2 TRBV7-2 TRBD1 . TGTGCCAGCAGCCCCTACGGGGAGTGGGGACAGGGCCTTTTC CASSPYGEWGQGLF
TRBJ1-6 TRBV18 . . TGTGCCAGCTCCGACTCCTATAATTCACCCCTCCACTTT CASSDSYNSPLHF
TRBJ1-2 TRBV29-1 . . TGCAGCGTATCTCAACAGGGCCGCGGCTACACCTTC CSVSQQGRGYTF
TRBJ2-1 TRBV6-6 . . TGTGCCAGCACCATATCGGGCAGCTCCTACAATGAGCAGTTCTTC CASTISGSSYNEQFF
TRBJ1-6 TRBV6-1 . . TGTGCCAGCAGTGAAGCGGTGGAGGCACCCCTCCACTTT CASSEAVEAPLHF
TRBJ1-1 TRBV18 . . TGTGCCAGCTCGCAGGGTTTGACTGAAGCTTTCTTT CASSQGLTEAFF
TRBJ1-1 TRBV2 . once TGTGCCAGCAGGGACAGAGTCACTGAAGCTTTCTTT CASRDRVTEAFF
TRBJ1-1 TRBV6-6 . . TGTGCCAGCAGTTACTACAAAGGGGCTACCACTGAAGCTTTCTTT CASSYYKGATTEAFF
TRBJ1-2 TRBV5-6 TRBD1 . TGTGCCAGCAGCATCCAGGGGGTGCGGGGCTACACCTTC CASSIQGVRGYTF
TRBJ2-7 TRBV15 TRBD2 . TGTGCCACCAGCAGAGACCGCGGGGGGTTCCGATACGAGCAGTACTTC CATSRDRGGFRYEQYF
TRBJ1-2 TRBV10-3 . . TGTGCCATCAGTGAGGGGGACGGGCGGCTGAACTATGGCTACACCTTC CAISEGDGRLNYGYTF
TRBJ2-1 TRBV5-1 TRBD2 . TGCGCCAGCAGCTTGGCCCCCGTAGCGGGGGGGCCGGATAATGAGCAGTTCTTC CASSLAPVAGGPDNEQFF
TRBJ2-3 TRBV2 . . TGTGCCAGCAGTACGCTAGGTGGGAGCACAGATACGCAGTATTTT CASSTLGGSTDTQYF
TRBJ2-7 TRBV2 . . TGTGCCAGCAGTGAATTGGAGGGCCACGAGCAGTACTTC CASSELEGHEQYF
TRBJ2-7 TRBV5-6 . . TGTGCCAGCAGCTTGGGGTTAGAACGGGGGTTCTACGAGCAGTACTTC CASSLGLERGFYEQYF
TRBJ1-2 TRBV7-6 . . TGTGCCAGCAGCCTACGGAGTAGTCGTGGCTACACCTTC CASSLRSSRGYTF
TRBJ2-3 TRBV10-3 . once TGTGCCATCAGTGGGACTTTAGCAGATACGCAGTATTTT CAISGTLADTQYF
TRBJ2-4 TRBV19 . . TGTGCCAGTAGTATAGGAGGGGCGGGCAAAAACATTCAGTACTTC CASSIGGAGKNIQYF
TRBJ1-2 TRBV13 TRBD1 . TGTGCCAGCAGCTTGGACAGGGCAGGCTATGGCTACACCTTC CASSLDRAGYGYTF
TRBJ1-1 TRBV5-1 . once TGCGCCAGCAGCTTGGGAGGGGAGGGTGGATTCGAAGCTTTCTTT CASSLGGEGGFEAFF
TRBJ2-5 TRBV18 . . TGTGCCAGCTCGCGGCAGGGGACTGCAAGTTCCCAAGAGACCCAGTACTTC CASSRQGTASSQETQYF
TRBJ1-2 TRBV6-5 . few TGTGCCAGCAGTTACCGCAGGAGCTATGGCTACACCTTC CASSYRRSYGYTF
TRBJ1-6 TRBV19 TRBD1 . TGTGCCAGTCTCCCCCCCCCGGGACAGGGAAACTCACCCCTCCACTTT CASLPPPGQGNSPLHF
TRBJ1-1 TRBV13 . . TGTGCCAGCAGCTTAGGGGGGGAGTGGGACACTGAAGCTTTCTTT CASSLGGEWDTEAFF